Included here is one T cell receptor beta chain sequence, with context. Its cognate antigen is unknown. The sample is drawn from a study of shared clonotypes between healthy human individuals. Across the whole study: CD4 naive cells filled three plates per donor, CD4 memory three, CD8 naive two and CD8 memory one.

Trimming removed 5 bases at V and 9 bases at J, with 20 bases between. In germline, CDR1 is SGHVS, CDR2 FQNEAQ. The CDR3 is made up of 15 amino acids. General study points: For naive CD4 cells, 4% to 5% of clonotypes were shared across a handful of donors. Among donors, the sharing of clonotypes was expected to be influenced by sequencing depth.

Only in-frame clones appear in the TCRdb table, and some are missing; sequencing was by immunoSEQ multiplex PCR. The data hold about 2.4 million clones, with around 94% observed a single time. This chain joins TRBV7-8 and TRBJ2-1, with a possible D match to TRBD2 (7 bases). What was sequenced was naive CD4+ T cells sorted from blood. The sample's subset: CD45RA+ positively selected. This TCR was recovered from a man between 18 and 35 years old in good health. The CDR3 region is CASSPTERDKGEQFF. For the CDR3, the DNA is TGTGCCAGCAGCCCCACCGAGCGGGACAAGGGTGAGCAGTTCTTC.